The entry below gives a single TCR beta chain sequence along with its context. The antigen is undetermined. The sample comes from a study of CD8 T cells in Susac syndrome. Findings of the study overall: TCR sequencing and HLA analysis covered a relatively small number of individuals.

Random hexamers were used to reverse transcribe roughly 0.45 to 1 ug of RNA. An immunoSEQ multiplex PCR generated amplified TCR beta CDR3 products spanning 54 Vbeta and 13 Jbeta. MiXCR, run by TCRdb on the immunoSEQ multiplex PCR reads, gives a single entry per CDR3 protein. The data hold more than 75,000 distinct CDR3 sequences, with just under 95% observed a single time. J lost 7 bases, V lost 0 bases, and 11 bases had no gene match. Germline V gives CDR1 SGDLS, CDR2 YYNGEE. The length of the CDR3 is 16 residues. TEMRA cells were enriched by FACS, and CD4+ and CD8+ T cells were negatively isolated. The V and J genes are TRBV9 and TRBJ1-2, with 8 positions matching TRBD1. This receptor was taken from a human donor in good health. The material sequenced was CD8+ T cells from PBMCs. CDR3: CASSVDQGASFLGYTF. In nucleotides, the CDR3 is TGTGCCAGCAGCGTAGATCAGGGGGCATCGTTCCTTGGCTACACCTTC.